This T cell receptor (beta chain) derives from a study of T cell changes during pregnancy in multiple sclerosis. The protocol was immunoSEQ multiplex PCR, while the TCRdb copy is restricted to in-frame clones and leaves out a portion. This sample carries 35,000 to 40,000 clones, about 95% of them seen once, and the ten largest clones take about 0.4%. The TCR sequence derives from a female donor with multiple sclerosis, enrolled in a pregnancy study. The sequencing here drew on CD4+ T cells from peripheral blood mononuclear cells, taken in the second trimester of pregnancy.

The chain's CDR3 is CAISISGEHTDTQYF. The DNA of the CDR3 is TGTGCCATCAGTATTAGCGGGGAGCACACAGATACGCAGTATTTT. The chain couples TRBV10-3 to TRBJ2-3, with 8 bases aligning to TRBD2. The CDR3 covers 15 residues. CDR1 and CDR2 (germline): ENHRY, SYGVKD. J lost 2 bases, V lost 5 bases, and 6 bases had no gene match.